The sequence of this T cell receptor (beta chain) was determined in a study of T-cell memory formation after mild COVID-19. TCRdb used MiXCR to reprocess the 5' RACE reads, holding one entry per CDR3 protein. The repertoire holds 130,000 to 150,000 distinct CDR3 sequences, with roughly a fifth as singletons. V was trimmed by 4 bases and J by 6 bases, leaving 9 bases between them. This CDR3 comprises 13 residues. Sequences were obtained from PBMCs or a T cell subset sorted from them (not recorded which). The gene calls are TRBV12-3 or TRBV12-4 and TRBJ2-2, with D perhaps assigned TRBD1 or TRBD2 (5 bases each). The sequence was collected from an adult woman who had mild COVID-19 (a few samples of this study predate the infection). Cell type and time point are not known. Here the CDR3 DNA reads TGTGCCAGCAGTTCGGGACCGCCCGGGGAGCTGTTTTTT. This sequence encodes CASSSGPPGELFF.